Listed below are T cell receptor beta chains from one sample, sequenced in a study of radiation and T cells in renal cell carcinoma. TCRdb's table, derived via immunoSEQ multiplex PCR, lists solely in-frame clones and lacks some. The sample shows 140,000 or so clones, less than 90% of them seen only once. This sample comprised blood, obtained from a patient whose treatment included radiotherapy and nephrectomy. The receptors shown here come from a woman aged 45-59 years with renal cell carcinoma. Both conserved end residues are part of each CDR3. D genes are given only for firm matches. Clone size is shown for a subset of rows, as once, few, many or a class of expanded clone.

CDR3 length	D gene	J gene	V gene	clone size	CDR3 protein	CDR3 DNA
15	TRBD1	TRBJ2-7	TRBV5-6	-	CASSLGQGVIYEQYF	TGTGCCAGCAGCTTGGGACAGGGGGTTATCTACGAGCAGTACTTC
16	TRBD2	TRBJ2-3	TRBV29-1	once	CSVGGLGEEREDTQYF	TGCAGCGTTGGGGGATTGGGGGAAGAGCGGGAGGATACGCAGTATTTT
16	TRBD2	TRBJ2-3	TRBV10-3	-	CAISEGTTPRPDTQYF	TGTGCCATCAGTGAGGGGACTACTCCCCGGCCAGATACGCAGTATTTT
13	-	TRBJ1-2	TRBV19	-	CASQPLGAYGYTF	TGTGCCAGCCAGCCTCTGGGGGCCTATGGCTACACCTTC
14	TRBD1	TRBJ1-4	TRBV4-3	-	CASRHRGPNEKLFF	TGCGCCAGCAGACACAGGGGTCCTAATGAAAAACTGTTTTTT
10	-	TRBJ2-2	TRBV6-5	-	CASGPGELFF	TGTGCCAGCGGCCCCGGGGAGCTGTTTTTT
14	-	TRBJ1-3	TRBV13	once	CASSLRDSGNTIYF	TGTGCCAGCAGCTTACGGGATTCTGGAAACACCATATATTTT
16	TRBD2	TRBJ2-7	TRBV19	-	CASSSSSGGSGYEQYF	TGTGCCAGTAGTAGTTCTTCCGGCGGGAGTGGATACGAGCAGTACTTC
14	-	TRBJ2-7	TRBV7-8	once	CASSTGQLSYEQYF	TGTGCCAGCAGCACAGGACAGCTATCCTACGAGCAGTACTTC
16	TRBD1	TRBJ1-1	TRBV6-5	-	CASSYLPGQGNTEAFF	TGTGCCAGCAGTTATCTGCCGGGACAGGGGAACACTGAAGCTTTCTTT
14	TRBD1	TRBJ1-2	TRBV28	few	CASIPGQGNYGYTF	TGTGCCAGCATTCCGGGACAGGGAAACTATGGCTACACCTTC
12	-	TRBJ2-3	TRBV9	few	CASSAGTDTQYF	TGTGCCAGCAGCGCCGGCACAGATACGCAGTATTTT
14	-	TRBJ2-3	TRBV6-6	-	CASSSLGITDTQYF	TGTGCCAGCAGTTCCCTAGGGATCACAGATACGCAGTATTTT
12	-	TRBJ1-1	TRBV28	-	CATRGPYTEAFF	TGTGCCACCAGGGGCCCATACACTGAAGCTTTCTTT
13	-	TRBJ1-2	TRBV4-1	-	CASSQETDYGYTF	TGCGCCAGCAGCCAAGAAACGGACTATGGCTACACCTTC
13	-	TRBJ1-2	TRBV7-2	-	CASSSGGRYGYTF	TGTGCCAGCAGCTCCGGTGGAAGATATGGCTACACCTTC
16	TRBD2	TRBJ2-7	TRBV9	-	CASSVSGGADYYEQYF	TGTGCCAGCAGCGTTAGCGGGGGGGCAGATTACTACGAGCAGTACTTC
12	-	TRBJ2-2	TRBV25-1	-	CASSANTGELFF	TGTGCCAGCAGTGCGAACACCGGGGAGCTGTTTTTT